This TCR beta chain was found in a study of T cells in Graves' hyperthyroidism and ophthalmopathy. Findings and limits, study-wide: Also found in blood were most expanded thyroid clonotypes above 0.001.

This CDR3 region has 17 residues. Between the trimmed V and J ends, which lost 4 bases and 3 bases, there was a span of 21 bases. Per germline, CDR1 SGHAT and CDR2 FQNNGV. The investigators amplified TCR beta CDR3 regions from RNA transcripts. TCR CDR3 underwent first-round RT-PCR with the HTBI primer set. MiXCR was run by TCRdb on the multiplex PCR reads, yielding one entry per CDR3 protein. Of about 690,000 distinct CDR3 sequences detected, around 16% appear once; the ten largest clones hold roughly 16%. Patients aged 18 to 65 with hyperthyroidism were newly diagnosed, with duration under 2 months. Out of around 10 ml of fresh peripheral blood came the PBMCs. This clonotype was seen at least ten times. Its antigen is currently unknown.

The sequence derives from a man aged 50 or older with Graves' hyperthyroidism. The sequenced sample was blood. The chain has TRBV11-2 and TRBJ1-1; D is perhaps TRBD1 (6 bases). The CDR3 sequence: CASSSPPGGLVYTEAFF. The CDR3 DNA reads TGTGCCAGCAGCTCCCCCCCCGGGGGGCTGGTTTACACTGAAGCTTTCTTT.